This T cell receptor beta chain was found in a study of cytomegalovirus exposure and HLA in healthy donors. As for the study in general: As released early, the data held about 85 million unique TCRs from HLA-typed donors. Study observations and caveats: Later analysis demonstrated an association between a missense DCLRE1C variant and TCR beta V- and J-gene trimming. A few chains tied to CMV proved CMV antigen-specific in vitro.

PCR involved 60 Vbeta and 13 Jbeta primers. Sequenced by immunoSEQ multiplex PCR; TCRdb stores in-frame clones only, minus some. In the table there are roughly 98,000 clones, under 85% of which are singletons. CDR1 is MNHNY and CDR2 is SVGAGI in the germline V gene (reference sequence). V lost 5 bases, J lost 2 bases, and 4 bases stayed unmatched. This CDR3 contains 14 residues. With regard to this clone: Its target is not known.

Sequenced input: PBMCs. The genes are TRBV6-6 and TRBJ2-5; TRBD1 matches 8 bases. The sequence derives from a female donor in good health and CMV-seropositive. The CDR3 DNA sequence: TGTGCCAGCAGTCCCAGGACAGGGCAAGAGACCCAGTACTTC. The encoded protein is CASSPRTGQETQYF.